This T cell receptor (beta chain) was identified during a study of cytomegalovirus exposure and HLA in healthy donors. Germline CDR1 reads PRHDT; CDR2 reads FYEKMQ (reference sequence). This CDR3 region has 17 residues. Trimming at V came to 4 bases and at J to 6 bases, leaving 15 bases not matched to a gene. The PCR employed 60 Vbeta primers together with 13 Jbeta primers. Data came from immunoSEQ multiplex PCR; TCRdb stores just in-frame clones and leaves some out. The repertoire includes around 280,000 clones, 70% to 90% of them detected once, and less than 2.5% sits in the top ten. This sequence joins TRBV13 and TRBJ2-1; 7 nucleotides line up with TRBD1. The material sequenced was PBMCs. The source is a woman between 18 and 30 years old in good health and CMV-seronegative. The CDR3 nucleotides are TGTGCCAGCAGCTCTTATGGACAGGCCAAATATCGCAATGAGCAGTTCTTC. Amino acids: CASSSYGQAKYRNEQFF. Using reference TRBV13 and TRBJ2-1 for the parts outside the CDR3, the full variable domain is AAGVIQSPRHLIKEKRETATLKCYPIPRHDTVYWYQQGPGQDPQFLISFYEKMQSDKGSIPDRFSAQQFSDYHSELNMSSLELGDSALYFCASSSYGQAKYRNEQFFGPGTRLTVL.